The clone carrying this TCR beta chain occurred many times. The antigen is unknown. The entry originates in a study of blood T cells in healthy people across ages. The CDR3 consists of 16 residues. In germline, CDR1 is PRHDT, CDR2 FYEKMQ (reference sequence). The V segment lost 3 bases and the J segment 5 bases; nucleotides outside the gene matches: 10. A second roughly 7 to 11 cycle PCR used barcoded and J-beta primers. TCRdb re-analysed the 5' RACE reads in MiXCR, keeping a single row per CDR3 protein. The table lists around 670,000 distinct CDR3 sequences, under 30% of them singletons, with 15% to 19% in the top ten. Study-level results: Versus aged donors, long-lived donors had higher diversity and more naive CD4+ cells.

Sequencing input: blood. The receptor comes from a woman older than 75 in good health. The V call is TRBV13, the J call TRBJ2-1; TRBD2 matches at 7 bases. CDR3 in amino acids: CASSFPLRGMNNEQFF. CDR3 sequence (DNA): TGTGCCAGCAGCTTCCCCTTGCGGGGGATGAACAATGAGCAGTTCTTC.